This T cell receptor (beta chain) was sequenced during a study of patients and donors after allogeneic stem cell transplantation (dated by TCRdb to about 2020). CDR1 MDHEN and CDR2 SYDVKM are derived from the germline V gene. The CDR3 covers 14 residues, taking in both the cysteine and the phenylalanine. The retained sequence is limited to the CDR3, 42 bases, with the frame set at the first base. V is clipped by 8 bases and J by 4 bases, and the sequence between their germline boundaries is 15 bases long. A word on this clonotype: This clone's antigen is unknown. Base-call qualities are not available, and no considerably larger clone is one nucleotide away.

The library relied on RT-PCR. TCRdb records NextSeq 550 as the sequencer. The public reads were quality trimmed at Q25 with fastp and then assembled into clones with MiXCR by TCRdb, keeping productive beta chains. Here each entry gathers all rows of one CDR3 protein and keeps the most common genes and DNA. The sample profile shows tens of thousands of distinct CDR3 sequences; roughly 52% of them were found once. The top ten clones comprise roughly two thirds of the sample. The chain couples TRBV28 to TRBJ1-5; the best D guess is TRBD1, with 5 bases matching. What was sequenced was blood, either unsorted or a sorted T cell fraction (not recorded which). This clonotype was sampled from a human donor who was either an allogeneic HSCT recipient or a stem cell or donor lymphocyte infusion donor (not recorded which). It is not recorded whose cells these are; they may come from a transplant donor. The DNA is TGTGCCAGCCGGCAGGGAGGGTTGAATCAGCCCCAGCATTTT. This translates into CASRQGGLNQPQHF.